This T cell receptor beta chain was captured in a study of shared clonotypes between healthy human individuals. The method was immunoSEQ multiplex PCR; TCRdb's version includes in-frame clones alone and lacks a portion of them. The table has some 1 million clones, roughly 80% seen once; the top ten hold roughly 1.4%. This clone was seen only once. The junction had 8 bases not matched to a gene; V was cut back by 0 bases and J by 6 bases. Germline CDR1 SEHNR, CDR2 FQNEAQ (reference sequence). This CDR3 comprises 17 residues. Sequencing input: memory CD4+ T cells sorted from blood. Subset specified: CD45RA-negative fraction. The chain combines TRBV7-9 with TRBJ2-5; TRBD1 agrees at 12 bases. The clonotype originates from a man between 18 and 35 years old in good health. Here the CDR3 reads CASSLAPGQGAPKTQYF. The CDR3 nucleotides read TGTGCCAGCAGCTTAGCCCCGGGACAGGGGGCCCCCAAGACCCAGTACTTC.